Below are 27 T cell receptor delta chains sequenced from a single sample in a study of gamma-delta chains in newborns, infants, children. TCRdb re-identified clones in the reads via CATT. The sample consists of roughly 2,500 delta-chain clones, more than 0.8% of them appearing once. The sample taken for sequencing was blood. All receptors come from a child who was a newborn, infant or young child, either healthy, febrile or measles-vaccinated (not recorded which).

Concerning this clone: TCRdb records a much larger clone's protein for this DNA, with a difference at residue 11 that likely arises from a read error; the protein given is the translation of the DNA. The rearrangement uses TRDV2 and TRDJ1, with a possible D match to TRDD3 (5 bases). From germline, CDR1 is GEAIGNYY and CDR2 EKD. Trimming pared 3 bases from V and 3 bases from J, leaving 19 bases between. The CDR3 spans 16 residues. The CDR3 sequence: CACDAMGTPYADKLIF. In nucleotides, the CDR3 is TGTGCCTGTGACGCGATGGGGACCCCTTACGCCGATAAACTCATCTTT.

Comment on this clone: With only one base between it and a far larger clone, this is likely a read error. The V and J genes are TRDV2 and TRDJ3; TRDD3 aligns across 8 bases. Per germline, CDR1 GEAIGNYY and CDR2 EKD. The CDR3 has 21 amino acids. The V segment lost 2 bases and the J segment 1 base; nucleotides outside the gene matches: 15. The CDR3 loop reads CACDKILGASSRSWDTRQMFF. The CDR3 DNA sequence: TGTGCCTGTGACAAAATACTGGGGGCCTCATCCAGATCCTGGGACACCCGACAGATGTTTTTC.

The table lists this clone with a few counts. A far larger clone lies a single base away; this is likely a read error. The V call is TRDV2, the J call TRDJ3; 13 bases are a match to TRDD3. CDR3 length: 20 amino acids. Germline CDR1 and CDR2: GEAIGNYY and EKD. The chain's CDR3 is CACDTYWGIRSSWDSRQMFF. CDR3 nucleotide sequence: TGTGCCTGTGACACGTACTGGGGGATACGGAGCTCCTGGGACTCCCGACAGATGTTTTTC.

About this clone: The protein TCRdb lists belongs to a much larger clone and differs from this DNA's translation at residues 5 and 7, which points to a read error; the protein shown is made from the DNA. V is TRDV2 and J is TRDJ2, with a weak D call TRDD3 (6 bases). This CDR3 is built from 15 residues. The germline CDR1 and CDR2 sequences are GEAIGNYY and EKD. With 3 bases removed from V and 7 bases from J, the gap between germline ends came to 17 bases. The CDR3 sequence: CACDAWVIRGAQLFF. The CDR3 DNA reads TGTGCCTGTGACGCCTGGGTGATACGAGGAGCACAACTCTTCTTT.

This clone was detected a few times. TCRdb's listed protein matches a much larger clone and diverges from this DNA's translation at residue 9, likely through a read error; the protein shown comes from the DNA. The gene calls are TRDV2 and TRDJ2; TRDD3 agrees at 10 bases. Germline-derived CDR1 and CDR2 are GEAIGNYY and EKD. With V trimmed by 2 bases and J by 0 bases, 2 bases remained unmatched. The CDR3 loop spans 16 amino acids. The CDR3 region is CACDILGDALTAQLFF. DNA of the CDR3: TGTGCCTGTGACATACTGGGGGATGCTTTGACAGCACAACTCTTCTTT.

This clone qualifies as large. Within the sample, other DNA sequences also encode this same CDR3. The chain's CDR3 is CACDTWGTAQLFF. The CDR3 nucleotides read TGTGCCTGTGACACCTGGGGGACAGCACAACTCTTCTTT. The chain joins TRDV2 to TRDJ2; D is perhaps TRDD3 (5 bases). The V end was cut by 0 bases, the J end by 4 bases, with 5 bases between. This CDR3 region has 13 residues. CDR1 is GEAIGNYY and CDR2 is EKD in the germline V gene.

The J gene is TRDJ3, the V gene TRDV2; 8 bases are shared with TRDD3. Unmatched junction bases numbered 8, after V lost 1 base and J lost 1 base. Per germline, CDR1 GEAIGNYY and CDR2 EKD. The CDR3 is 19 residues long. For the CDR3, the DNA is TGTGCCTGTGACACATTACCGGGGGATATGTCCTGGGACACCCGACAGATGTTTTTC. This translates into CACDTLPGDMSWDTRQMFF.

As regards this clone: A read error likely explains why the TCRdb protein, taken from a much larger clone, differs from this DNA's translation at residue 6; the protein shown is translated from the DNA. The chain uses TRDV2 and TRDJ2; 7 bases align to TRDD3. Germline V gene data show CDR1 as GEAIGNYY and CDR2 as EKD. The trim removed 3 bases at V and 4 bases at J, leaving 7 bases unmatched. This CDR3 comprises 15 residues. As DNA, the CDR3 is TGTGCCTGTGACTTTCCGGGGGATGAGACAGCACAACTCTTCTTT. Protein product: CACDFPGDETAQLFF.

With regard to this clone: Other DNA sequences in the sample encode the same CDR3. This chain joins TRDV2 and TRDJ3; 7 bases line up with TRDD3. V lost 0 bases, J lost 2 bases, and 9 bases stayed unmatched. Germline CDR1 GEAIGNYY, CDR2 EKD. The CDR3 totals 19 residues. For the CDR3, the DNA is TGTGCCTGTGACACCTTACTGGGGACAAGCCCCTGGGACACCCGACAGATGTTTTTC. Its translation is CACDTLLGTSPWDTRQMFF.

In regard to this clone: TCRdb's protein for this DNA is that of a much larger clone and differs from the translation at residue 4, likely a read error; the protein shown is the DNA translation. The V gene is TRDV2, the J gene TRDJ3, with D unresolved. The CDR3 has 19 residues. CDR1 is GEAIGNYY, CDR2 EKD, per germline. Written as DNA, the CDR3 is TGTGCCTGTGTCACCGAAAGCCGCTATAGCTCCTGGGACACCCGACAGATGTTTTTC. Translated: CACVTESRYSSWDTRQMFF.

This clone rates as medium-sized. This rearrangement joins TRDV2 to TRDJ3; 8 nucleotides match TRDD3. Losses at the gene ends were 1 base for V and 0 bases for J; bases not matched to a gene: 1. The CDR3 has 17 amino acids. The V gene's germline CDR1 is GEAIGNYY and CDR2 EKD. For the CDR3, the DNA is TGTGCCTGTGACACTGGGGGATGCTCCTGGGACACCCGACAGATGTTTTTC. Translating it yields CACDTGGCSWDTRQMFF.

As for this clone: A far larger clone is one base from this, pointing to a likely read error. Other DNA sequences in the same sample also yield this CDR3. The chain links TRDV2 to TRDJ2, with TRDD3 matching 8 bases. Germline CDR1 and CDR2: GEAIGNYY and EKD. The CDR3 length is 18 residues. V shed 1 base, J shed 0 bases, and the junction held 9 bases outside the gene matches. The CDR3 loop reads CACDTVLGASALTAQLFF. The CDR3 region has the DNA TGTGCCTGTGACACTGTACTGGGGGCCTCGGCTTTGACAGCACAACTCTTCTTT.

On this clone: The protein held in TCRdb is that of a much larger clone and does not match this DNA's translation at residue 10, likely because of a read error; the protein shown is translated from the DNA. The CDR3 loop is CACDVLGDTVLTAQLFF. DNA of the CDR3: TGTGCCTGTGACGTACTGGGGGATACGGTCTTGACAGCACAACTCTTCTTT. The V and J genes are TRDV2 and TRDJ2, with 13 bases fitting TRDD3. CDR1 is GEAIGNYY, CDR2 EKD, per germline. This CDR3 is 17 amino acids long. The V segment lost 3 bases and the J segment 2 bases; nucleotides outside the gene matches: 5.

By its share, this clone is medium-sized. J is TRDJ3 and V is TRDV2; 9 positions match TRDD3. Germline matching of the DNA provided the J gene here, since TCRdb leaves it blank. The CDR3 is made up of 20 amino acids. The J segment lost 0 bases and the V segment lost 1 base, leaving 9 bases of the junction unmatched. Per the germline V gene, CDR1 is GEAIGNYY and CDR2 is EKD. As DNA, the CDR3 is TGTGCCTGTGACACGGCGGGGGATACTCGAAGCTCCTGGGACACCCGACAGATGTTTTTC. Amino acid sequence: CACDTAGDTRSSWDTRQMFF.

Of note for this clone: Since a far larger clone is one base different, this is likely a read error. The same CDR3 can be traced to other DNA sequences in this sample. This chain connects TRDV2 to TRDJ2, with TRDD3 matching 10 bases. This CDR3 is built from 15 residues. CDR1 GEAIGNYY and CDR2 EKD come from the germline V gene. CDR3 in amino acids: CACDILGDLTAQLFF. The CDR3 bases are TGTGCCTGTGACATACTGGGGGATTTGACAGCGCAACTCTTCTTT.

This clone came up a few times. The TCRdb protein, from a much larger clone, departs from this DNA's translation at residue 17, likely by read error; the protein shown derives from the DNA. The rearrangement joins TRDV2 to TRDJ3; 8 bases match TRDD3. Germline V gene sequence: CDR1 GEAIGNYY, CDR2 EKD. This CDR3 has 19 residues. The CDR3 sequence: CACDTVEVGDGRDTRQVFF. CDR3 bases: TGTGCCTGTGACACCGTCGAGGTGGGGGATGGCCGGGACACCCGACAGGTGTTTTTC.

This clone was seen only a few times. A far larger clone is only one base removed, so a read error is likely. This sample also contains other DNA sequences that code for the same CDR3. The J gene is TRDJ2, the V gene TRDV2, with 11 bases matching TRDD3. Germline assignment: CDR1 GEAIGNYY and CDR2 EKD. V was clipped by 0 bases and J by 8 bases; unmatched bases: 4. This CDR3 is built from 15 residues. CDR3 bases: TGTGCCTGTGACACCTGGGGGATACGAGGGGCACAACTCTTCTTT. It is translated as CACDTWGIRGAQLFF.

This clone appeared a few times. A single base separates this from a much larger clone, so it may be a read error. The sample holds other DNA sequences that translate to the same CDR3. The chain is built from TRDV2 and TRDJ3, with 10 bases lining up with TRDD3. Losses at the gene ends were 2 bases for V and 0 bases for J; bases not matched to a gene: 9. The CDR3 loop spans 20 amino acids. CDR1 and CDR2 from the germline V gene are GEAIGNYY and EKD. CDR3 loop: CACDSTGGYASSWDTRQMFF. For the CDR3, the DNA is TGTGCCTGTGACAGTACCGGGGGATACGCTAGCTCCTGGGACACCCGACAGATGTTTTTC.

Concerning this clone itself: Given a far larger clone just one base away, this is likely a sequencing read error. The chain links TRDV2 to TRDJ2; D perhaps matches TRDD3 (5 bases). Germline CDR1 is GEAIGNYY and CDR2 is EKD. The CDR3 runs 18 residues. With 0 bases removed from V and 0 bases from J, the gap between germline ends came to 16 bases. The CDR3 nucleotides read TGTGCCTGTGACACCGTACTGGTGGCCTCGGCTTTGACAGCACAACTCTTCTTT. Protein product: CACDTVLVASALTAQLFF.

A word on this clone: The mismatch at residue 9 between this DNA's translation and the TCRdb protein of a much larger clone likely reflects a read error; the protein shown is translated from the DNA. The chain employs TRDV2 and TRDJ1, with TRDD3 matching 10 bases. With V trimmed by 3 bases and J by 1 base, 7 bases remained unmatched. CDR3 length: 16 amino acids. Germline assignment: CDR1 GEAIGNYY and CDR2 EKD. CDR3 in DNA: TGTGCCTGTGACTCCCTGGGGGATATCTTCACCGATAAACTCATCTTT. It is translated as CACDSLGDIFTDKLIF.

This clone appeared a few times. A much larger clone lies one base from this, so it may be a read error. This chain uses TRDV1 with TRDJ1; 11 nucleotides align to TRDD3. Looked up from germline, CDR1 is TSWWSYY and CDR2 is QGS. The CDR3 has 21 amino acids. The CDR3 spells CALGKLGRRWGIRFSADKLIF. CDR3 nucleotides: TGTGCTCTTGGGAAACTCGGGAGGAGATGGGGGATACGCTTTTCCGCCGATAAACTCATCTTT.

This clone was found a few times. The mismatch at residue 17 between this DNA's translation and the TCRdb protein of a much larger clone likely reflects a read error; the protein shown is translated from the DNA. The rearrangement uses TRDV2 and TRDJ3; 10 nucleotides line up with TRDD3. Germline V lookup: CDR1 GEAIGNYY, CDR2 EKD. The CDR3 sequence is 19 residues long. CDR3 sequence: CACDTGGYASSWDTRQTFF. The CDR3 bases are TGTGCCTGTGACACCGGGGGATACGCCAGCTCCTGGGACACCCGACAGACGTTTTTC.

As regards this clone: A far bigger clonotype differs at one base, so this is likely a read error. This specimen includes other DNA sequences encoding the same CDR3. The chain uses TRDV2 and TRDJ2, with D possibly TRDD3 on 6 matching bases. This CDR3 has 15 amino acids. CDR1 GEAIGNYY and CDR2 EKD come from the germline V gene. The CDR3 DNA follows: TGTGCCTGCGACACCGTAGGGGGATTGACAGCACAACTCTTCTTT. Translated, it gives CACDTVGGLTAQLFF.

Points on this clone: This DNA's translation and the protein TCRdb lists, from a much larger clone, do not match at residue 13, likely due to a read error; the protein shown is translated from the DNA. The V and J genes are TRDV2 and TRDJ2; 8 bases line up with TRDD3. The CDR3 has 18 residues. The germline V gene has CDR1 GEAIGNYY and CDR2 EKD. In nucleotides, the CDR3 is TGTGCCTGTGACGGGGTGGGGGATCGATTCGCTTTGGCAGCACAACTCTTCTTT. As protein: CACDGVGDRFALAAQLFF.

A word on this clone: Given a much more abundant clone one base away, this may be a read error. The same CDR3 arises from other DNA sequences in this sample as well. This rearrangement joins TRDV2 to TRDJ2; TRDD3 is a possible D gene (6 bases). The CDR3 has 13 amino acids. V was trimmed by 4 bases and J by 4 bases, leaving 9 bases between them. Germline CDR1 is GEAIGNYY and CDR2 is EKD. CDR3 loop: CACDTWGTAQLFF. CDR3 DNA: TGTGCCTGTGATACCTGGGGGACAGCACAACTCTTCTTT.

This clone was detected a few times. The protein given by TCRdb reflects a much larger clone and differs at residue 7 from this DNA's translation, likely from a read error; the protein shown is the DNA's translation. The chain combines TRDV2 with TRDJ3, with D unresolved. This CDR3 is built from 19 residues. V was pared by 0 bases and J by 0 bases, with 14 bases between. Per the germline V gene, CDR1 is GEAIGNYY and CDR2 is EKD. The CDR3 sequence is CACDTVTFRSSWDTRQMFF. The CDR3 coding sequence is TGTGCCTGTGACACCGTAACATTCCGAAGCTCCTGGGACACCCGACAGATGTTTTTC.

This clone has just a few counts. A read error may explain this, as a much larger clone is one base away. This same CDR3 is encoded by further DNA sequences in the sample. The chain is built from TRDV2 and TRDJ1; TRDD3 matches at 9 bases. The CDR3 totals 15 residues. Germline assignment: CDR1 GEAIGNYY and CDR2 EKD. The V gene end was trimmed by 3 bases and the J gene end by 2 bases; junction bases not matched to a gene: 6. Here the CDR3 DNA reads TGTGCCTGTGACCCCTTGCTGGGGGATACCGATAAACTCATCTTT. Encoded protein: CACDPLLGDTDKLIF.